This T cell receptor beta chain was sequenced in a study of human T cells and chemical hapten exposure. Study information: Patients' scalps got diphenylcyclopropenone weekly throughout the approximately 25-week study. General study findings and limits: TCRs at high frequency, those above 1 in 1000, did not change with DPC sensitization.

Per germline, CDR1 SQVTM and CDR2 ANQGSEA. Deletions cut 3 bases from V and 0 bases from J, with 12 bases between. CDR3 length equals 15 residues. TCRdb redid the calling of the RACE reads with MiXCR, one entry per CDR3 protein. Among roughly 380,000 distinct CDR3 sequences listed, 5.1% were seen once. This clonotype was found a few times. What it binds is unknown. As to time point: pre-sensitization, week 0. Treatment described: therapeutic diphenylcyclopropenone sensitization with weekly scalp DPC. People who gave samples had alopecia, were 18 to 70 years old, and were suitable for DPC. The receptor's source is a woman aged 45 to 65 with alopecia areata. Some clones in this sample may be carry-over from other donors' samples. The rearrangement links TRBV29-1 to TRBJ1-3; D not certain. Here the sequenced sample was whole blood, taken in connection with sensitization to the hapten diphenylcyclopropenone (DPC). CDR3 DNA sequence: TGCAGCGTTGAGGAGGGCCATTTCTCTGGAAACACCATATATTTT. Amino acids: CSVEEGHFSGNTIYF.